This T cell receptor (beta chain) was documented in a study of blood T cells in healthy people across ages. With a J-beta primer mix and a sample-barcoded 5' primer, a second PCR ran about 7 to 12 cycles. Each cDNA molecule received a tag from a template-switch adaptor that had 12 random nucleotides. MiXCR, run by TCRdb on the 5' RACE reads, gives a single entry per CDR3 protein. Of 550,000 to 750,000 distinct CDR3 sequences in the sample, under 25% are singletons; the top ten hold approximately 3.7%. The CDR3 has 15 residues. The ends lost 4 bases at V and 6 bases at J; junction bases unmatched: 10. Germline CDR1 is SGHRS and CDR2 is YFSETQ. The sample holds many counts of this clonotype.

The source of this sequence is a man in his 70s in good health. The chain uses TRBV5-1 and TRBJ2-1, with 7 bases matching TRBD2. What was sequenced was blood. The CDR3 here is CASSLAPAGVNEQFF. The CDR3 nucleotides are TGCGCCAGCAGCCTAGCCCCCGCGGGAGTCAATGAGCAGTTCTTC. The variable domain in full, completed from reference TRBV5-1 and TRBJ2-1, reads KAGVTQTPRYLIKTRGQQVTLSCSPISGHRSVSWYQQTPGQGLQFLFEYFSETQRNKGNFPGRFSGRQFSNSRSEMNVSTLELGDSALYLCASSLAPAGVNEQFFGPGTRLTVL.